This TCR beta chain was recovered during a study of cytomegalovirus exposure and HLA in healthy donors. Across the whole study: The roughly 130 validation repertoires, a later analysis reported, used the same platform as the 600 to 700 repertoires from the first cohort.

Study-wide findings and caveats: Clusters of TCRs from the first cohort tended to co-occur in the 90 to 150 validation repertoires (as a later analysis found).

The table came from immunoSEQ multiplex PCR; TCRdb's copy has only in-frame clones and leaves some out. Of 300,000 to 450,000 clones in the sample, about nine tenths were seen once. This clone has only a few counts. Its antigen is undetermined. V lost 2 bases and J lost 4; bases outside the gene matches: 2. This CDR3 has 15 residues. Germline V CDR1 and CDR2: MNHNY, SVGAGI (reference sequence). The donors formed part of the roughly 120-subject validation cohort, distinct from the 666-subject first cohort. The sample consisted of PBMCs. This receptor was identified in a woman aged 18-35 years in good health and CMV-seronegative. V usage is TRBV6-6 and J usage is TRBJ1-3, with 10 bases aligning to TRBD1. The CDR3 protein is CASSYGQGEGNTIYF. CDR3 sequence (DNA): TGTGCCAGCAGTTACGGACAGGGGGAGGGAAACACCATATATTTT.